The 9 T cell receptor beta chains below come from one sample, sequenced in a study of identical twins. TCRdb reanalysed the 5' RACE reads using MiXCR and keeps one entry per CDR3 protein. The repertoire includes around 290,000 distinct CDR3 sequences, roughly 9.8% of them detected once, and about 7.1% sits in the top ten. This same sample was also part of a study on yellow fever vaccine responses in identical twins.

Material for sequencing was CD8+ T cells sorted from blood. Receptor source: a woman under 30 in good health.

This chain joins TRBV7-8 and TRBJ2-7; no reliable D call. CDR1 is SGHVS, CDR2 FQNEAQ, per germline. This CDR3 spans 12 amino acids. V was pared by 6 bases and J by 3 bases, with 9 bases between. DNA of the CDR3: TGTGCCAGCAGGAGAGAGAACTACGAGCAGTACTTC. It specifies CASRRENYEQYF.

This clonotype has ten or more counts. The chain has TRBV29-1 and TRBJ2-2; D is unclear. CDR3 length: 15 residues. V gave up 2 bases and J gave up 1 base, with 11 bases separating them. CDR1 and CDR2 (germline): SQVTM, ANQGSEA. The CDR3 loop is CSVELSGRNTGELFF. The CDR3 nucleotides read TGCAGCGTTGAATTATCGGGTAGGAACACCGGGGAGCTGTTTTTT.

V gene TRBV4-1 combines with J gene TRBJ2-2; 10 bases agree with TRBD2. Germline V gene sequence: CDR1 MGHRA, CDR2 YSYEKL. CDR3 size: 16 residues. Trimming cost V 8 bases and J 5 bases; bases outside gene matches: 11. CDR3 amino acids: CASRLSGGPGTGELFF. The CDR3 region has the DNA TGCGCCAGCCGTCTTAGCGGGGGGCCGGGGACCGGGGAGCTGTTTTTT.

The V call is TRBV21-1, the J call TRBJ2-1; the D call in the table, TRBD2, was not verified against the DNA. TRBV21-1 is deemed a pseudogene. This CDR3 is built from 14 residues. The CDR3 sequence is CANIKLGGVGEQFF. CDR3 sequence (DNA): TGTGCCAATATCAAACTAGGGGGGGTCGGGGAGCAGTTCTTC.

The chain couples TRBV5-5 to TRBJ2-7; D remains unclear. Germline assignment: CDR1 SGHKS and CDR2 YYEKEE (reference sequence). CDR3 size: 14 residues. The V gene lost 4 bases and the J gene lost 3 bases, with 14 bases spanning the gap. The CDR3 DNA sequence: TGTGCCAGCAGCCTGGCGCAGACCCTCTACGAGCAGTACTTC. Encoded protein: CASSLAQTLYEQYF.

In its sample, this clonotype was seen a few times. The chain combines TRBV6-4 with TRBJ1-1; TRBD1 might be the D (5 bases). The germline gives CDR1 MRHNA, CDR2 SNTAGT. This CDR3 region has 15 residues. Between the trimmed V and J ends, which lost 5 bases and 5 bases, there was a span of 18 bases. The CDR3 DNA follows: TGTGCCAGCAGTCCCGGGGCTTCGATCTGGACTGAAGCTTTCTTT. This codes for CASSPGASIWTEAFF.

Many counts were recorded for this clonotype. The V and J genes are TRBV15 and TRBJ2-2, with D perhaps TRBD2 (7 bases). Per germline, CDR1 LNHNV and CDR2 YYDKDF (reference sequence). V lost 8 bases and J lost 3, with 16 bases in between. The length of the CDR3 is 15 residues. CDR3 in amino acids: CATVSGGADTGELFF. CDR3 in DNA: TGTGCCACCGTCTCGGGGGGCGCAGACACCGGGGAGCTGTTTTTT.

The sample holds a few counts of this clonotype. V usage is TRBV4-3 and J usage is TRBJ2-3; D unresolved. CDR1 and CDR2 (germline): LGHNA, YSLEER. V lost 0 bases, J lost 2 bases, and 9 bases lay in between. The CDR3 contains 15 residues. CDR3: CASSQDPTITDTQYF. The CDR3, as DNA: TGCGCCAGCAGCCAAGACCCGACAATCACAGATACGCAGTATTTT.

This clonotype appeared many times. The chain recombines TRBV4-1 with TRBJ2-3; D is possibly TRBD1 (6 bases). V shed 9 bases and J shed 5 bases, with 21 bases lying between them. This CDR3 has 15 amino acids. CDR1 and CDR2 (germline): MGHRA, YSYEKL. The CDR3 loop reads CASLNVGGIEDTQYF. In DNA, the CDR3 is TGCGCCAGTTTAAACGTAGGGGGAATAGAAGATACGCAGTATTTT.